This T cell receptor (beta chain) was documented in a study of T cell repertoires in cytomegalovirus infection (dated by TCRdb to about 2019). About the study as a whole: Alongside well-studied HLA-B-restricted epitopes, the peptide stimulations were aimed at recently identified HLA-C-restricted CMV epitopes, whose presentation resists viral immunomodulation. Donor HLA type was relevant to the analysis, as public TCR beta signatures indicated carriage of CMV infection together with the matching HLA type.

The CDR3, from cysteine to phenylalanine, totals 16 residues. Only the CDR3 DNA is retained, 48 bases long and in frame from the first base. The germline V gene yields SGHVS for CDR1 and FQNEAQ for CDR2. V lost 4 bases and J lost 2 bases, and the count of bases not matched to a germline gene is 8. As regards this clonotype: The specificity of this receptor is unknown. No base quality information exists; no much larger clone differs at one position.

This sample was sequenced with an Illumina HiSeq 1500. TCRdb took the public reads, trimmed them with fastp at Q25, ran MiXCR for clone calling and kept in-frame beta chains. CDR3 protein duplicates are merged, each entry listing the most common genes and DNA. The sample contains approximately 470,000 distinct CDR3 sequences, under 55% of them found a single time. Of the sample, just under 45% is held by the ten largest clones. Paper-wide results and their limitations: The ex vivo response was dominated by HLA-C-restricted CMV-specific TCR beta clonotypes, and the single most frequent clonotype in two of eight donors was supplied by these HLA-C-restricted clonotypes. In both this cohort and an independent approximately 400-donor cohort, the cumulative frequency of public TCR beta family members distinguished carriers of CMV infection plus the relevant HLA type.

The treatment or condition label for this specimen denotes: in vitro stimulation with specific CMV peptide epitopes to enrich CMV-specific T cells. The material sequenced was cultured PBMCs, taken from culture after CMV antigen stimulation. The receptor was derived from a human donor in good health (CMV status not recorded). Some clones in this sample may be carry-over from other donors' samples. In this chain, TRBV7-8 is recombined with TRBJ2-3, and 8 bases in between align with TRBD2. The CDR3 loop reads CASSYLGAGVTDTQYF. The DNA reads TGTGCCAGCAGCTATCTTGGAGCGGGAGTCACAGATACGCAGTATTTT. With all but the CDR3 taken from the reference TRBV7-8 and TRBJ2-3 genes, the full variable domain is: GAGVSQSPRYKVAKRGQDVALRCDPISGHVSLFWYQQALGQGPEFLTYFQNEAQLDKSGLPSDRFFAERPEGSVSTLKIQRTQQEDSAVYLCASSYLGAGVTDTQYFGPGTRLTVL.